This TCR beta chain was recorded in a study of a mutant IDH1 vaccine in newly diagnosed glioma (dated by TCRdb to about 2021). For the study in its entirety: Vaccination was initiated 4-6 weeks after radiotherapy alone, or concurrently with temozolomide cycles in the chemotherapy-containing groups. Peripheral blood was drawn at six visits: V03 (baseline), V05, V07, V10, V12 and V13. The roughly 32 treated patients were approximately 60% male and roughly 38% female, with a mean age of approximately 38 years. Prior to enrollment, patients had been given standard therapy consisting of radiotherapy alone, temozolomide alone, or radiochemotherapy with temozolomide, with the combination given to most patients. The week-35 safety follow-up took place at visit V12, and the week-47 end of study took place at visit V13. Longitudinal TCRB deep sequencing was done for some 26 treated patients, wherever samples were available for exploratory analyses.

Overall study results and their limits: Vaccine-induced immune responses across multiple MHC alleles were detected in about 92% of patients. Selection of PBMC samples for TCRB deep sequencing was based on availability. Changes in the top peripheral T cell clonotypes picked up by TCRB sequencing did not appear to be linked to pseudoprogression. The authors noted that analyses of patient blood samples could not be reproduced because of sample limitations.

This sample's time point label indicates: week 35, safety follow-up. A 20-mer mutant IDH1 peptide at 300 micrograms in Montanide made up each vaccine dose, which was injected subcutaneously together with topical imiquimod. Patients received eight vaccinations in weeks 1, 3, 5, 7, 11, 15, 19 and 23, corresponding to visits V03 through V10. The donors had newly diagnosed IDH1-mutant astrocytomas of WHO grade 3 or 4 that showed loss of nuclear ATRX. The samples were drawn from NOA16, a multicentre, single-arm, open-label phase I trial in Germany that tested a mutant IDH1 peptide vaccine in humans for the first time. Genomic DNA for TCRB sequencing was extracted from EDTA blood using the DNeasy Blood and Tissue Kit. On this clone: Its binding antigen is unknown. Within one base of it there is no much larger clone, and no base qualities were kept.

V loses 7 bases at its end and J loses 8 bases; junction bases beyond the gene matches: 7. Via the germline V gene (reference sequence), CDR1 is LNHDA and CDR2 SQIVND. The CDR3, cysteine through phenylalanine, is 14 amino acids long. Of the read, only the CDR3 DNA is kept; its 42 bases are in frame from base 1. The library came from the immunoSEQ multiplex PCR assay. Rearranged TCR beta chain sequences were amplified using the hsTCRB Kit according to the manufacturer's protocol. An Illumina MiSeq was used to sequence the TCRB libraries. As for the authors' bioinformatics: The kit vendor's proprietary platform handled demultiplexing, trimming and gene mapping. Drawn from immuneACCESS, this table holds only the in-frame rearrangements with V and J called that TCRdb kept. Clones are partly lost; checked studies trace under half to an unresolved V gene and leave the rest unexplained. V and J calls and clone size are as listed in that table; D and trimming were resolved from the DNA. The sample table shows fewer than 90,000 clones, and 84% are seen once. Together, the top ten hold more than 10% of the sample.

Sequencing was performed on PBMCs, taken from a glioma patient whose treatment included an IDH1 peptide vaccine. This clonotype originated in a man aged 18 to 30 with glioma. The sequence links TRBV19 to TRBJ2-1, and TRBD2 matches 11 of the central bases. The CDR3 protein is CASKLAGEYDEQFF. The bases read TGTGCCAGTAAACTAGCGGGAGAATACGATGAGCAGTTCTTC.